These 6 T cell receptor beta chains share one sample of origin, sequenced in a study of T cell responses to AZD1222 COVID-19 vaccine. This table comes from immunoSEQ multiplex PCR, and its TCRdb copy is limited to in-frame clones, with some not included. The repertoire holds about 100,000 clones, with more than 70% as singletons. The specimen comprised peripheral blood, sampled 28 days after the second AZD1222 dose. Receptors were obtained from an adult who received the AZD1222 COVID-19 vaccine.

The chain links TRBV4-1 to TRBJ2-1; 15 positions agree with TRBD2. CDR1 and CDR2 from the germline V gene are MGHRA and YSYEKL. This CDR3 is 20 amino acids long. V shed 0 bases and J 0 bases; nucleotides not matched to a gene: 6. The CDR3 bases are TGCGCCAGCAGCCAAGATTCGGGACTAGCGGGAGGTCCCTCCTACAATGAGCAGTTCTTC. Residues: CASSQDSGLAGGPSYNEQFF.

V gene TRBV6-6 combines with J gene TRBJ1-1, with 7 bases that match TRBD1. With V trimmed by 6 bases and J by 4 bases, 8 bases remained unmatched. The CDR3 covers 14 residues. Germline V gene sequence: CDR1 MNHNY, CDR2 SVGAGI (reference sequence). The CDR3 nucleotides are TGTGCCAGCAGCCAACAGGGGTCCGTCACTGAAGCTTTCTTT. It codes for CASSQQGSVTEAFF.

This clone occurred a few times. The chain couples TRBV5-1 to TRBJ2-3; no firm D call. V lost 4 bases and J lost 0, with 12 bases in between. Germline loops: CDR1 SGHRS, CDR2 YFSETQ. This CDR3 comprises 15 residues. CDR3 sequence reads: CASSLGRFSTDTQYF. The CDR3 DNA reads TGCGCCAGCAGCCTAGGACGTTTTAGCACAGATACGCAGTATTTT.

The CDR3 nucleotides are TGTGCCAGCAGCCCGACGCCAGGCCGCGCCTACGAGCAGTACTTC. This encodes CASSPTPGRAYEQYF. This chain joins TRBV7-8 and TRBJ2-7; the D is unclear. CDR1 and CDR2 from the germline V gene are SGHVS and FQNEAQ. Trimming pared 5 bases from V and 2 bases from J, leaving 16 bases between. The CDR3 loop spans 15 amino acids. The full variable domain, completed using reference TRBV7-8 and TRBJ2-7, is GAGVSQSPRYKVAKRGQDVALRCDPISGHVSLFWYQQALGQGPEFLTYFQNEAQLDKSGLPSDRFFAERPEGSVSTLKIQRTQQEDSAVYLCASSPTPGRAYEQYFGPGTRLTVT.

The genes are TRBV20-1 and TRBJ2-7; TRBD2 might be the D (5 bases). The germline gives CDR1 DFQATT, CDR2 SNEGSKA (reference sequence). Trimming removed 1 base at V and 5 bases at J, with 6 bases between. The CDR3 loop spans 11 amino acids. CDR3: CSARAGDEQYF. CDR3 in DNA: TGCAGTGCTAGAGCCGGGGACGAGCAGTACTTC.

The chain uses TRBV28 and TRBJ1-5, with 8 bases fitting TRBD1. This CDR3 spans 15 amino acids. V gave up 4 bases and J gave up 3 bases; unmatched junction bases: 5. The germline CDR1 and CDR2 sequences are MDHEN and SYDVKM. CDR3 sequence reads: CASSSGGLINQPQHF. The DNA of the CDR3 is TGTGCCAGCAGTTCAGGGGGCTTGATCAATCAGCCCCAGCATTTT.